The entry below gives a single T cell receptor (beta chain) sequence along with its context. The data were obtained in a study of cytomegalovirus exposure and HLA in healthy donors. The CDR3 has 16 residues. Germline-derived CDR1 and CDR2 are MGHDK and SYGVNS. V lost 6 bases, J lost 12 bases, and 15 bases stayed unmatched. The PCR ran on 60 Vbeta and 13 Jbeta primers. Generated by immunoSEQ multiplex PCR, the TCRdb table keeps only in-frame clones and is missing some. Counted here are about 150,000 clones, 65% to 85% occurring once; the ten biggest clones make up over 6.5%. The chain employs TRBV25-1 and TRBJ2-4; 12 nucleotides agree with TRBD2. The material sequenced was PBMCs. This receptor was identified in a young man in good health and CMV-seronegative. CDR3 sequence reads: CASSETSGGGLDSQYF. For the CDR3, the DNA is TGTGCCAGCAGCGAGACTAGCGGGGGAGGGCTCGACAGTCAGTACTTC. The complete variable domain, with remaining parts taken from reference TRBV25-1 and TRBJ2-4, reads EADIYQTPRYLVIGTGKKITLECSQTMGHDKMYWYQQDPGMELHLIHYSYGVNSTEKGDLSSESTVSRIRTEHFPLTLESARPSHTSQYLCASSETSGGGLDSQYFGAGTRLSVL.